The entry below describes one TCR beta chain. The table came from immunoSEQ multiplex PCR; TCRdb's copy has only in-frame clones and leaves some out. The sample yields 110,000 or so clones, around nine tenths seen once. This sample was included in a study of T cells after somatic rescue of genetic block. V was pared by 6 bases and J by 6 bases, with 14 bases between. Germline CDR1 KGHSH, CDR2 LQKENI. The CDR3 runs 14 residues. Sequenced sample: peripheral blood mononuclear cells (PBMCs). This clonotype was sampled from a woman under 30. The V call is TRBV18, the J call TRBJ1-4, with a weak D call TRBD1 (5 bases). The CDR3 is CASSRIGGDEKLFF. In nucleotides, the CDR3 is TGTGCCAGCTCGCGGATCGGGGGGGATGAAAAACTGTTTTTT. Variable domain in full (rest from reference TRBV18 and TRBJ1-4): NAGVMQNPRHLVRRRGQEARLRCSPMKGHSHVYWYRQLPEEGLKFMVYLQKENIIDESGMPKERFSAEFPKEGPSILRIQQVVRGDSAAYFCASSRIGGDEKLFFGSGTQLSVL.